These 7 T cell receptor beta chains originate from one sample sequenced in a study of shared clonotypes between healthy human individuals. The assay was immunoSEQ multiplex PCR, and TCRdb's table has in-frame clones only and misses some. Among over 400,000 clones listed, 78% were seen once. Sequenced input: PBMCs. Receptor source: a woman in her forties in good health. Some clones in this sample may be carry-over from other donors' samples.

The V gene is TRBV5-1, the J gene TRBJ2-3; D remains ambiguous. Germline V gives CDR1 SGHRS, CDR2 YFSETQ. The CDR3 has 15 amino acids. V lost 0 bases and J lost 2, with 10 bases in between. DNA of the CDR3: TGCGCCAGCAGCTTGGCCCAACCCCCCACAGATACGCAGTATTTT. It encodes CASSLAQPPTDTQYF. The complete variable domain, with remaining parts taken from reference TRBV5-1 and TRBJ2-3, reads KAGVTQTPRYLIKTRGQQVTLSCSPISGHRSVSWYQQTPGQGLQFLFEYFSETQRNKGNFPGRFSGRQFSNSRSEMNVSTLELGDSALYLCASSLAQPPTDTQYFGPGTRLTVL.

The chain has TRBV19 and TRBJ2-1; 9 bases map to TRBD2. The CDR3 totals 13 residues. Trimming cost V 11 bases and J 8 bases; bases outside gene matches: 10. The V gene's germline CDR1 is LNHDA and CDR2 SQIVND (reference sequence). The CDR3 DNA sequence: TGTGCCTCTGCGGGACTAGCATTCCATGAGCAGTTCTTC. Amino acids: CASAGLAFHEQFF.

The rearrangement joins TRBV6-4 to TRBJ1-2, with a possible D match to TRBD1 (5 bases). This CDR3 contains 13 residues. V lost 5 bases and J 6 bases, leaving 13 bases between the germline ends. Germline V gives CDR1 MRHNA, CDR2 SNTAGT. CDR3 in amino acids: CASSYFGGDGYTF. The CDR3 coding sequence is TGTGCCAGCAGTTACTTCGGGGGTGATGGCTACACCTTC.

V usage is TRBV27 and J usage is TRBJ2-3; 9 bases map to TRBD2. CDR1 is MNHEY and CDR2 is SMNVEV in the germline V gene (reference sequence). This CDR3 comprises 17 residues. The V segment lost 0 bases and the J segment 3 bases; nucleotides outside the gene matches: 7. CDR3 residues: CASSLSTAGGPTDTQYF. Written as DNA, the CDR3 is TGTGCCAGCAGTTTATCGACTGCGGGAGGGCCAACAGATACGCAGTATTTT.

In its sample, this clone was seen a few times. This rearrangement joins TRBV19 to TRBJ1-1; D ambiguous. This CDR3 has 12 residues. The germline gives CDR1 LNHDA, CDR2 SQIVND (reference sequence). V was trimmed by 3 bases and J by 1 base, leaving 3 bases between them. The CDR3 region has the DNA TGTGCCAGTAGTATCAGGAACACTGAAGCTTTCTTT. Amino acids: CASSIRNTEAFF. The complete variable domain, with remaining parts taken from reference TRBV19 and TRBJ1-1, reads DGGITQSPKYLFRKEGQNVTLSCEQNLNHDAMYWYRQDPGQGLRLIYYSQIVNDFQKGDIAEGYSVSREKKESFPLTVTSAQKNPTAFYLCASSIRNTEAFFGQGTRLTVV.

The chain is built from TRBV20-1 and TRBJ1-3; D is unclear. The CDR3 consists of 11 residues. Germline values: CDR1 DFQATT, CDR2 SNEGSKA (reference sequence). Trimming left V 6 bases short and J 9 bases short, with 12 bases between. The DNA for the CDR3 is TGCAGTGCATCATCTCCGGGCACCATATATTTT. The encoded protein is CSASSPGTIYF.

There are many counts of this clone. Other DNA sequences in this sample translate to the same CDR3. The chain joins TRBV2 to TRBJ2-7, with D perhaps TRBD1 (5 bases). Germline values: CDR1 SNHLY, CDR2 FYNNEI. Trimming removed 6 bases at V and 2 bases at J, with 14 bases between. This CDR3 contains 14 residues. The CDR3 is CASSAQGPPYEQYF. CDR3 sequence (DNA): TGTGCCAGCAGCGCCCAGGGTCCCCCCTACGAGCAGTACTTC.